One sample yielded the 25 T cell receptor beta chains listed below, sequenced in a study of T cells in Graves' hyperthyroidism and ophthalmopathy. From RNA transcripts, TCR beta CDR3 regions were amplified. First-round RT-PCR with HTBI primers amplified the TCR CDR3 region. From the multiplex PCR reads, TCRdb called clonotypes with MiXCR, one entry per CDR3 protein. This sample has fewer than 400,000 distinct CDR3 sequences, with about 15% found just once. Sequences were obtained from blood. The receptors come from a man under 40 with Graves' hyperthyroidism.

This rearrangement joins TRBV10-2 to TRBJ2-2; D possibly corresponds to TRBD1 (5 bases). The V end was cut by 9 bases, the J end by 6 bases, with 14 bases between. From germline, CDR1 is WSHSY and CDR2 SAAADI. The CDR3 extends over 13 amino acids. The CDR3 spells CARGQRLAGELFF. CDR3 nucleotide sequence: TGCGCCAGGGGGCAGAGGCTGGCCGGGGAGCTGTTTTTT.

The chain combines TRBV10-3 with TRBJ2-2; 8 nucleotides line up with TRBD2. Germline CDR1 is ENHRY and CDR2 is SYGVKD. Trimming removed 6 bases from V and 0 bases from J; junction bases left unmatched: 3. The CDR3 runs 15 residues. The CDR3 DNA reads TGTGCCATCAGCACGGGACTAGCGAACACCGGGGAGCTGTTTTTT. This translates into CAISTGLANTGELFF.

With regard to this clonotype: A much larger clone lies a single base off, so this may be a read error. This CDR3 is missing its conserved last phenylalanine or tryptophan, likely due to a read error. V and J are TRBV15 and TRBJ1-2, with unresolved D. V lost 0 bases to trimming and J lost 4 bases, with 9 bases between them. The CDR3 runs to 14 residues. Germline V CDR1 and CDR2: LNHNV, YYDKDF (reference sequence). The CDR3 region is CATSRDIPFYGYTS. The CDR3 region has the DNA TGTGCCACCAGCAGAGATATCCCGTTCTATGGCTACACCTCC.

This clonotype has at least ten counts. The J gene is TRBJ1-1, the V gene TRBV5-1; no clear D. Per the germline V gene, CDR1 is SGHRS and CDR2 is YFSETQ. V was shortened by 3 bases and J by 0 bases, with 9 bases between the two germline ends. The CDR3 is 14 residues long. The CDR3 DNA is TGCGCCAGCAGCTCGGGGTCTTTGAACACTGAAGCTTTCTTT. This codes for CASSSGSLNTEAFF.

The J gene is TRBJ1-1, the V gene TRBV5-5; TRBD1 matches 9 bases. The germline V gene has CDR1 SGHKS and CDR2 YYEKEE (reference sequence). The CDR3 runs 14 residues. V lost 8 bases to trimming and J lost 6 bases; unmatched junction nucleotides: 11. In DNA form, the CDR3 reads TGTGCCAGTAGTACCTCGACAGGGGGAGCTGAAGCTTTCTTT. Translation gives CASSTSTGGAEAFF.

This clonotype showed up many times. Sequence at one end of the junction differs from germline and may be a read error. The chain is built from TRBV7-7 and TRBJ2-2; 7 bases match TRBD1. This CDR3 is built from 15 residues. The germline V gene encodes CDR1 SSHAT and CDR2 FNYEAQ (reference sequence). CDR3 in amino acids: CASSSRTGLTGELFF. The CDR3 region has the DNA TGTGCTAGCAGTTCCAGGACAGGTTTGACCGGGGAGCTGTTTTTT.

This clonotype came up a few times. DNA of the CDR3: TGTGCCAGCAGCAGTCAACGGAACGAGCAGTACTTC. As protein: CASSSQRNEQYF. V and J are TRBV5-5 and TRBJ2-7; D is ambiguous. This CDR3 contains 12 residues. V dropped 4 bases and J dropped 5 bases, with 10 bases sitting between them. The germline V gene has CDR1 SGHKS and CDR2 YYEKEE (reference sequence).

This clonotype was detected many times. The chain couples TRBV7-8 to TRBJ2-1, with TRBD1 identical over 7 bases. With V trimmed by 6 bases and J by 6 bases, 5 bases remained unmatched. The CDR3 loop spans 13 amino acids. Germline CDR1 SGHVS, CDR2 FQNEAQ. The DNA of the CDR3 is TGTGCCAGCAGGCAAGACAGGGTCAATGAGCAGTTCTTC. Amino acids: CASRQDRVNEQFF.

This clonotype was detected ten times or more. The V and J genes are TRBV5-1 and TRBJ1-6, with D hard to call. The CDR3 sequence is 16 residues long. In germline, CDR1 is SGHRS, CDR2 YFSETQ. The V and J ends lost 4 bases and 6 bases respectively, with 17 bases between them. The DNA of the CDR3 is TGCGCCAGCAGCGCGGAACTTTTGGGCCGTAATTCACCCCTCCACTTT. Its protein is CASSAELLGRNSPLHF.

About this clonotype: This may be a read error: a much more frequent sequence differs by one nucleotide. The chain links TRBV3-1 to TRBJ1-5; D perhaps matches TRBD1 (5 bases). Trimming shortened V by 1 base and J by 15 bases, and 16 bases separated the two germline ends. In germline, CDR1 is LGHDT, CDR2 YNNKEL (reference sequence). The CDR3 spans 13 residues. CDR3 nucleotide sequence: TGTGCCAGCAGCCAAGCGGGTGGGACGGTCCGGCATTTT. Encoded protein: CASSQAGGTVRHF.

This clonotype was recorded at least ten times. This chain joins TRBV11-3 and TRBJ2-1, with 7 bases aligning to TRBD2. The CDR3 is 15 residues long. Germline values: CDR1 SGHNT, CDR2 YENEEA. V lost 5 bases to trimming and J lost 0 bases; unmatched junction nucleotides: 4. The DNA for the CDR3 is TGTGCCAGCAGCCGCCGCGGGAGCTCCTACAATGAGCAGTTCTTC. Translating gives CASSRRGSSYNEQFF. Full variable domain (missing parts from reference TRBV11-3 and TRBJ2-1): EAGVVQSPRYKIIEKKQPVAFWCNPISGHNTLYWYLQNLGQGPELLIRYENEEAVDDSQLPKDRFSAERLKGVDSTLKIQPAELGDSAVYLCASSRRGSSYNEQFFGPGTRLTVL.

A few counts support this clonotype. The J gene is TRBJ2-7, the V gene TRBV5-1; D perhaps matches TRBD1 (6 bases). The germline V gene encodes CDR1 SGHRS and CDR2 YFSETQ. This CDR3 spans 15 amino acids. The V end lost 1 base, the J end lost 0 bases, and 11 bases lay between the germline ends. CDR3 sequence: CASSLIGGLSYEQYF. CDR3 coding DNA: TGCGCCAGCAGCTTGATTGGGGGCCTCTCCTACGAGCAGTACTTC.

This clonotype has at least ten counts. The chain combines TRBV12-3 or TRBV12-4 with TRBJ1-1; a weak D match, TRBD1 (5 bases). CDR3 size: 16 residues. Trimming left V 5 bases short and J 0 bases short, with 16 bases between. Here the CDR3 reads CASSPNDRRLNTEAFF. The CDR3, as DNA: TGTGCCAGCAGTCCGAACGACAGACGGCTGAACACTGAAGCTTTCTTT.

This clonotype was counted between two and nine times. This rearrangement joins TRBV18 to TRBJ1-1; 10 nucleotides align to TRBD1. CDR3 length: 18 residues. The V and J ends lost 1 base and 5 bases, in that order; junction bases with no gene match: 13. Germline V gene lookup returns CDR1 KGHSH and CDR2 LQKENI. For the CDR3, the DNA is TGTGCCAGCTCACCACTTGCCTTAGACAGGGGGCTAAGTACTGAAGCTTTCTTT. This encodes CASSPLALDRGLSTEAFF.

This clonotype was counted a few times. The rearrangement links TRBV7-2 to TRBJ2-4; 7 bases are a match to TRBD2. J gave up 3 bases and V 2 bases, and 10 bases lay outside the gene matches. Germline assignment: CDR1 SGHTA and CDR2 FQGNSA. The CDR3 is made up of 17 amino acids. This chain's CDR3 is CASSLNGLADFKNIQYF. The DNA for the CDR3 is TGTGCCAGCAGCTTAAACGGGCTAGCGGACTTCAAAAACATTCAGTACTTC.

The CDR3 spells CASSRSHEQYF. The CDR3 DNA reads as TGTGCCAGCAGCCGGTCCCACGAGCAGTACTTC. The rearrangement joins TRBV3-1 to TRBJ2-7; D is uncertain. V was pared by 4 bases and J by 5 bases, with 6 bases between. CDR3 length equals 11 residues. CDR1 is LGHDT, CDR2 YNNKEL, per germline (reference sequence).

The sample holds many counts of this clonotype. V and J are TRBV12-3 or TRBV12-4 and TRBJ1-2, with 9 positions matching TRBD1. J was trimmed by 5 bases and V by 5 bases; bases with no gene match: 12. The CDR3 covers 16 residues. This chain's CDR3 is CASSPHPGQGGYGYTF. CDR3 in DNA: TGTGCCAGCAGTCCTCACCCGGGACAGGGTGGGTATGGCTACACCTTC.

At least ten counts were recorded for this clonotype. CDR3 region: CSAGSGVNYEQYF. The CDR3 DNA reads as TGCAGTGCTGGTAGCGGGGTGAACTACGAGCAGTACTTC. V and J are TRBV20-1 and TRBJ2-7, with TRBD2 identical over 8 bases. The CDR3 totals 13 residues. The germline CDR1 and CDR2 sequences are DFQATT and SNEGSKA (reference sequence). The junction had 6 bases not matched to a gene; V was cut back by 5 bases and J by 3 bases.

CDR3 nucleotides: TGTGCCAGCAAACTGTCGAGTTACAAAGGCGATACGCAGTATTTT. As protein: CASKLSSYKGDTQYF. The V and J genes are TRBV6-1 and TRBJ2-3, with unresolved D. Germline V gene lookup returns CDR1 MNHNS and CDR2 SASEGT. V was clipped by 7 bases and J by 6 bases, with 20 bases between them. This CDR3 is built from 15 residues.

This clonotype has a count of ten or more. The CDR3 protein is CASSRRQGPNTEAFF. The CDR3 bases are TGTGCCAGCAGCAGAAGACAGGGACCGAACACTGAAGCTTTCTTT. The genes are TRBV11-3 and TRBJ1-1, with 7 bases matching TRBD1. V shed 5 bases, J shed 1 base, and the junction held 7 bases outside the gene matches. Germline V lookup: CDR1 SGHNT, CDR2 YENEEA. The CDR3 is made up of 15 amino acids.

This clonotype has just a few counts. The chain recombines TRBV2 with TRBJ2-5, with 8 bases identical to TRBD1. The germline V gene has CDR1 SNHLY and CDR2 FYNNEI. Unmatched junction bases numbered 2, after V lost 4 bases and J lost 1 base. The CDR3 runs to 14 residues. CDR3 DNA sequence: TGTGCCAGCAGTGTGGACAGGGCCCAAGAGACCCAGTACTTC. Amino acid sequence: CASSVDRAQETQYF.

The table lists this clonotype with many counts. The chain recombines TRBV5-1 with TRBJ2-5, with D tentatively TRBD1 (6 bases). The CDR3 is made up of 14 amino acids. From germline, CDR1 is SGHRS and CDR2 YFSETQ. V was pared by 2 bases and J by 0 bases, with 8 bases between. The CDR3: CASSLQGNQETQYF. CDR3 nucleotide sequence: TGCGCCAGCAGCTTACAGGGCAACCAAGAGACCCAGTACTTC. Using reference TRBV5-1 and TRBJ2-5 for the parts outside the CDR3, the full variable domain is KAGVTQTPRYLIKTRGQQVTLSCSPISGHRSVSWYQQTPGQGLQFLFEYFSETQRNKGNFPGRFSGRQFSNSRSEMNVSTLELGDSALYLCASSLQGNQETQYFGPGTRLLVL.

The gene calls are TRBV29-1 and TRBJ2-3, with 9 bases aligning to TRBD2. Trimming cost V 6 bases and J 2 bases; bases outside gene matches: 3. The CDR3 totals 13 residues. Germline values: CDR1 SQVTM, CDR2 ANQGSEA. The DNA for the CDR3 is TGCAGCGTGGGACTAGCAGACACAGATACGCAGTATTTT. Protein sequence: CSVGLADTDTQYF.

This clonotype was observed many times. V gene TRBV18 combines with J gene TRBJ2-7; 8 positions agree with TRBD2. The length of the CDR3 is 14 residues. Trimming took 3 bases from V and 3 from J; bases not matched to a gene: 4. Germline-derived CDR1 and CDR2 are KGHSH and LQKENI. CDR3 nucleotide sequence: TGTGCCAGCTCACCCCGGACTAGCAGCTACGAGCAGTACTTC. Protein: CASSPRTSSYEQYF.

This clonotype was observed a few times. The genes are TRBV5-1 and TRBJ1-1; D perhaps matches TRBD1 (5 bases). The CDR3 runs to 15 residues. The germline gives CDR1 SGHRS, CDR2 YFSETQ. The ends were cut back, 6 bases at V and 1 base at J, with 16 bases in the middle. The DNA of the CDR3 is TGCGCCAGCAATGCAGGGCGGTTCGGGAACACTGAAGCTTTCTTT. Its translation is CASNAGRFGNTEAFF.